The present entry profiles one TCR beta chain with its context. Authors' processing steps: Estimation of nucleated cell counts was performed using reference gene primer amplification. Sequencing used immunoSEQ multiplex PCR; TCRdb keeps in-frame clones, though not all of them. V and J calls and clone size are given by that table; D and trimming were obtained from the DNA. Here the sample spans more than 250,000 clones, 80% to 90% being singletons. V was clipped by 3 bases and J by 0 bases, with 14 bases between them. Germline-derived CDR1 and CDR2 are MNHNY and SVGAGI (reference sequence). The CDR3 has 16 residues. This record comes from a study of blood T cell repertoires in COVID-19. Study-wide context: Samples of COVID-19 (acute and convalescent) were obtained from the United States, Italy and Spain. Nucleic acid was either cDNA or gDNA, and it came from T cells, B-cell-depleted T cells, or PBMCs.

The TCR sequence derives from a man aged 50-60 years with active or convalescent COVID-19. Material for sequencing was peripheral blood. This chain links TRBV6-6 with TRBJ1-1, with D uncertain. This chain's CDR3 is CASSYPFGGMNTEAFF. The DNA for the CDR3 is TGTGCCAGCAGTTATCCCTTTGGAGGGATGAACACTGAAGCTTTCTTT.